The 5 T cell receptor beta chains below were found in one sample sequenced in a study of blood T cell repertoires in COVID-19. TCRdb's table, derived via immunoSEQ multiplex PCR, lists solely in-frame clones and lacks some. The top ten clones hold approximately 1.6% of a sample with fewer than 350,000 clones, around 88% of them seen once. The specimen was peripheral blood. These receptors were obtained from a woman aged 25 to 39 with COVID-19, enrolled during active disease.

The V and J genes are TRBV6-5 and TRBJ2-1; tentative D call: TRBD1 (6 bases). Deletions cut 2 bases from V and 4 bases from J, with 15 bases between. Germline V lookup: CDR1 MNHEY, CDR2 SVGAGI. The CDR3 consists of 16 residues. CDR3: CASSYGRTGIYNEQFF. The CDR3 nucleotides are TGTGCCAGCAGTTACGGACGCACAGGGATATACAATGAGCAGTTCTTC.

The chain has TRBV12-5 and TRBJ1-5, with a possible D match to TRBD1 (5 bases). The CDR3 runs 18 residues. V lost 3 bases to trimming and J lost 0 bases, with 18 bases between them. Per germline, CDR1 LGHNT and CDR2 FRNRAP. The CDR3, as DNA: TGTGCTAGTGGTTTTAAGGTATGGGGGGAGAATAGCAATCAGCCCCAGCATTTT. Its protein is CASGFKVWGENSNQPQHF.

J is TRBJ1-2 and V is TRBV6-2 or TRBV6-3; TRBD1 might be the D (6 bases). CDR1 MNHEY and CDR2 SVGEGT come from the germline V gene. This CDR3 spans 15 amino acids. Trimming took 6 bases from V and 0 from J, leaving 14 bases between them. This chain's CDR3 is CASSPMGQANYGYTF. The CDR3 DNA sequence: TGTGCCAGCAGCCCCATGGGACAAGCTAACTATGGCTACACCTTC.

The rearrangement joins TRBV10-3 to TRBJ2-2; 8 nucleotides align to TRBD1. CDR1 and CDR2 from the germline V gene are ENHRY and SYGVKD. The CDR3 is 13 residues long. The V gene end was trimmed by 10 bases and the J gene end by 6 bases; junction bases not matched to a gene: 7. CDR3 bases: TGTGCCAACAGACAGGGGATCCCCGGGGAGCTGTTTTTT. This gives the protein CANRQGIPGELFF.

The chain joins TRBV7-9 to TRBJ2-6; 10 nucleotides match TRBD1. In germline, CDR1 is SEHNR, CDR2 FQNEAQ (reference sequence). Trimming removed 3 bases from V and 4 bases from J; junction bases left unmatched: 3. The CDR3 is made up of 16 amino acids. The CDR3 nucleotides are TGTGCCAGCAGCTTCGACAGGGGGCCAGGGGCCAACGTCCTGACTTTC. Protein sequence: CASSFDRGPGANVLTF.